The clone carrying this T cell receptor (beta chain) occurred a few times. The data derive from a study of cytotoxic CD8 clonotypes in ibrutinib-treated CLL. Assay: immunoSEQ multiplex PCR; the TCRdb copy retains only in-frame clones and omits some. The table shows over 200,000 clones, with 79% occurring only once. V shed 6 bases and J shed 3 bases, with 2 bases lying between them. The CDR3 sequence is 10 residues long. Germline V gives CDR1 MDHEN, CDR2 SYDVKM. The sequenced sample was PBMCs, obtained after 12 months of ibrutinib treatment. The receptor was derived from a human donor with chronic lymphocytic leukemia. The chain is built from TRBV28 and TRBJ1-2, with D hard to call. The CDR3 reads CASRDYGYTF. DNA of the CDR3: TGTGCCAGCAGGGACTATGGCTACACCTTC.